This entry is about one T cell receptor (beta chain). The entry originates in a study of T cell responses to AZD1222 COVID-19 vaccine. Data came from immunoSEQ multiplex PCR; TCRdb stores just in-frame clones and leaves some out. The profile shows 66,000 or so clones, 87% of them singletons. There are 16 residues in the CDR3. The junction had 4 bases not matched to a gene; V was cut back by 1 base and J by 0 bases. Germline V CDR1 and CDR2: KGHSH, LQKENI. This specimen was peripheral blood, taken on day 0 of AZD1222 vaccination. The chain couples TRBV18 to TRBJ2-7; 9 bases agree with TRBD2. This TCR was sampled from an adult in good health. CDR3 amino acids: CASSPLLAGTSYEQYF. The CDR3, as DNA: TGTGCCAGCTCACCACTGCTAGCGGGGACCTCCTACGAGCAGTACTTC. Using reference TRBV18 and TRBJ2-7 for the parts outside the CDR3, the full variable domain is NAGVMQNPRHLVRRRGQEARLRCSPMKGHSHVYWYRQLPEEGLKFMVYLQKENIIDESGMPKERFSAEFPKEGPSILRIQQVVRGDSAAYFCASSPLLAGTSYEQYFGPGTRLTVT.